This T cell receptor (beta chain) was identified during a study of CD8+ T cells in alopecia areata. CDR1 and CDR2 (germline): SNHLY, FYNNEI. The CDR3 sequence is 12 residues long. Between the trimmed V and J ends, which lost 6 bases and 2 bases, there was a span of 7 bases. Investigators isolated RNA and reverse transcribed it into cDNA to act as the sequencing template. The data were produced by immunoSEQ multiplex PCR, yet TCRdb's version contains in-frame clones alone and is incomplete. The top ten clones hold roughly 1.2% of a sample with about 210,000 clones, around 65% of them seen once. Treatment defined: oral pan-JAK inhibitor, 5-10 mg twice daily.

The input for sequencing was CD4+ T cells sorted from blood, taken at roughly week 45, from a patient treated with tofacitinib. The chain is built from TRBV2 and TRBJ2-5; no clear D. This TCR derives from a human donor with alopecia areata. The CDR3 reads CASRTDQETQYF. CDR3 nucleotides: TGTGCCAGCAGGACGGATCAAGAGACCCAGTACTTC.